This T cell receptor (beta chain) was captured by sequencing in a study of post-analysis software for immune sequencing data. Study results and limitations: Normalized Chao1 diversity in multiple sclerosis patients fell significantly below that of controls. Five TRBV segments occurring more often in patients than controls included TRBV5-6, TRBV5-1 and TRBV20-1.

V was trimmed by 2 bases and J by 0 bases, leaving 20 bases between them. This CDR3 is built from 19 residues. The germline gives CDR1 LNHDA, CDR2 SQIVND (reference sequence). Every TCR beta cDNA library bore unique molecular identifiers. The source material, roughly 0.9 to 11 million T cells, gave rise to roughly 500,000 cDNA molecules. TCRdb independently ran MiXCR on the PCR reads; one entry per CDR3 protein. The sample lists about 210,000 distinct CDR3 sequences, roughly 28% occurring once. Points on this clonotype: Its specificity is not known.

Sequenced material: blood. This chain links TRBV19 with TRBJ2-1; D might be TRBD1 or TRBD2, each matching 5 bases. The TCR originated in a girl aged 2-17 years with multiple sclerosis. The CDR3 region is CASSIPSTGAGSSYNEQFF. CDR3 bases: TGTGCCAGTAGTATACCATCGACCGGTGCAGGGAGCTCCTACAATGAGCAGTTCTTC.